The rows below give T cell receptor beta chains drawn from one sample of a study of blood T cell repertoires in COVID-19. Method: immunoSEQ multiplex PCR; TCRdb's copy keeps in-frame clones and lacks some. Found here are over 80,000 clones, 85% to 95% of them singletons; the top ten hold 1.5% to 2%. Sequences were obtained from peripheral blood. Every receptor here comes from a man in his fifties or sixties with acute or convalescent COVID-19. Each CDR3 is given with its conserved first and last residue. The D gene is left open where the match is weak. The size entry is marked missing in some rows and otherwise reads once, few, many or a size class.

DNA: TGTGCCAGTAGTATAAACTTAAAGTTGGGCGTAGACTCCTACAATGAGCAGTTCTTC
CDR3: CASSINLKLGVDSYNEQFF
V: TRBV19
D: -
size: -
J: TRBJ2-1

DNA: TGTGCCAGCAGCTTAGCGGGAGCTTACAATGAGCAGTTCTTC
CDR3: CASSLAGAYNEQFF
V: TRBV7-9
D: -
size: -
J: TRBJ2-1

DNA: TGTGCCAGCGGACAGGGGAAGGAGTACGAGCAGTACTTC
CDR3: CASGQGKEYEQYF
V: TRBV6-6
D: TRBD1
size: -
J: TRBJ2-7

DNA: TGTGCCAGCAGCCAAGAAGGGGCGGGAAGAGAGACCCAGTACTTC
CDR3: CASSQEGAGRETQYF
V: TRBV3-1/TRBV3-2
D: -
size: -
J: TRBJ2-5

DNA: TGCGCCAGCAGCCACCTGGCGGCCTCGAACACCGGGGAGCTGTTTTTT
CDR3: CASSHLAASNTGELFF
V: TRBV4-1
D: -
size: -
J: TRBJ2-2

DNA: TGTGCCTCCGGAAGGGAGAGCACAGATACGCAGTATTTT
CDR3: CASGRESTDTQYF
V: TRBV28
D: -
size: -
J: TRBJ2-3

DNA: TGTGCCAGCAGCTTAGCGCTAGTAAGCTTGAACGAGCAGTACTTC
CDR3: CASSLALVSLNEQYF
V: TRBV7-3
D: -
size: -
J: TRBJ2-7

DNA: TGTGCCAGCAGTTTAGCGGGAGGGAACTACAATGAGCAGTTCTTC
CDR3: CASSLAGGNYNEQFF
V: TRBV27
D: TRBD2
size: -
J: TRBJ2-1

DNA: TGTGCCAGCAGCCACACCTCGCCCTCGGGGTCTGGCTACACCTTC
CDR3: CASSHTSPSGSGYTF
V: TRBV3-1/TRBV3-2
D: -
size: -
J: TRBJ1-2

DNA: TGTGCCATCAGGCCGGGGGGAAAGCCTGAAGCTTTCTTT
CDR3: CAIRPGGKPEAFF
V: TRBV10-3
D: -
size: once
J: TRBJ1-1

DNA: TGTGCCAGCAGAGGGGACAGGGAGGAAAGCAATCAGCCCCAGCATTTT
CDR3: CASRGDREESNQPQHF
V: TRBV2
D: TRBD1
size: few
J: TRBJ1-5

DNA: TGTGCCAGCTCATCCCTGGGACAGGGTAATCAGCCCCAGCATTTT
CDR3: CASSSLGQGNQPQHF
V: TRBV18
D: TRBD1
size: -
J: TRBJ1-5

DNA: TGTGCCACCAGTCTCCCGAACCGAGGTGAGCAGTTCTTC
CDR3: CATSLPNRGEQFF
V: TRBV24-1
D: -
size: -
J: TRBJ2-1

DNA: TGTGCCAGTAGCCGCAGGTCTCGACAGGGCTTCTCTGGAAACACCATATATTTT
CDR3: CASSRRSRQGFSGNTIYF
V: TRBV19
D: TRBD1
size: -
J: TRBJ1-3

DNA: TGTGCCAGCAGTTACTCGTTAGCAGGAGGCAATTCACCCCTCCACTTT
CDR3: CASSYSLAGGNSPLHF
V: TRBV6-5
D: -
size: -
J: TRBJ1-6

DNA: TGTGCCAGCAGCTTAGAGACAGACTACGAGCAGTACTTC
CDR3: CASSLETDYEQYF
V: TRBV11-2
D: -
size: -
J: TRBJ2-7

DNA: TGTGCCAGCAGTGACGGGGGACCACCGCTTAAATTT
CDR3: CASSDGGPPLKF
V: TRBV7-9
D: -
size: -
J: TRBJ1-1

DNA: TGTGCCAGCAGTTTCACCTGGGGACAGAGCAACAATGAGCAGTTCTTC
CDR3: CASSFTWGQSNNEQFF
V: TRBV27
D: TRBD1
size: -
J: TRBJ2-1

DNA: TGTGCCAGCAGCCAAGACATAGCGGGAGCGCGGGAGCAGTACTTC
CDR3: CASSQDIAGAREQYF
V: TRBV4-2
D: TRBD2
size: -
J: TRBJ2-7

DNA: TGTGCCAGCAGCCAACTCAGGGAGCGGGCTAATGAAAAACTGTTTTTT
CDR3: CASSQLRERANEKLFF
V: TRBV14
D: -
size: -
J: TRBJ1-4

DNA: TGTGCCAGCAGTAACAGAGGGCCTTACGAGCAGTACTTC
CDR3: CASSNRGPYEQYF
V: TRBV6-2/TRBV6-3
D: -
size: -
J: TRBJ2-7

DNA: TGTGCCAGCAGCTTATCGAGGGAGGAGCAGTTCTTC
CDR3: CASSLSREEQFF
V: TRBV11-3
D: -
size: -
J: TRBJ2-1

DNA: TGTGCCAGCAGCTTAGATGAGCGACAGGGGTATTCACCCCTCCACTTT
CDR3: CASSLDERQGYSPLHF
V: TRBV11-3
D: TRBD1
size: once
J: TRBJ1-6

DNA: TGTGCCAGCAGCTTAATACCGGGAGATTCCTACGAGCAGTACTTC
CDR3: CASSLIPGDSYEQYF
V: TRBV7-3
D: -
size: -
J: TRBJ2-7

DNA: TGTGCCAGTAGTATAAGATCCGGGGGGCAAGAGACCCAGTACTTC
CDR3: CASSIRSGGQETQYF
V: TRBV19
D: TRBD2
size: -
J: TRBJ2-5

DNA: TGCAGCGTTGCTGAGAATAGCAATCAGCCCCAGCATTTT
CDR3: CSVAENSNQPQHF
V: TRBV29-1
D: -
size: -
J: TRBJ1-5

DNA: TGCAGCGTGGGGGCAGGATATAGCAATCAGCCCCAGCATTTT
CDR3: CSVGAGYSNQPQHF
V: TRBV29-1
D: -
size: -
J: TRBJ1-5

DNA: TGTGCCAGCAGTTACTCGAACAGGGTATCAGGAAACACCATATATTTT
CDR3: CASSYSNRVSGNTIYF
V: TRBV6-5
D: -
size: -
J: TRBJ1-3

DNA: TGTGCCAGCAGCCACCCGGAGGGGGCTGAGCAGTTCTTC
CDR3: CASSHPEGAEQFF
V: TRBV4-2
D: -
size: few
J: TRBJ2-1

DNA: TGCGCCAGCAGCTCAGCAGGGGGCACTGAAGCTTTCTTT
CDR3: CASSSAGGTEAFF
V: TRBV5-1
D: TRBD1
size: -
J: TRBJ1-1

DNA: TGTGCCAGTAGTCCCCGGGACAGTTACTATGGCTACACCTTC
CDR3: CASSPRDSYYGYTF
V: TRBV19
D: TRBD1
size: -
J: TRBJ1-2

DNA: TGTGCCAGCAGCTGGGGCCTCACCTCGGGGGAGCTGTTTTTT
CDR3: CASSWGLTSGELFF
V: TRBV7-9
D: -
size: -
J: TRBJ2-2

DNA: TGTGCCAGCTCACCCCAATGGGGGGACTCCTACAATGAGCAGTTCTTC
CDR3: CASSPQWGDSYNEQFF
V: TRBV18
D: -
size: -
J: TRBJ2-1

DNA: TGTGCCAGCCAGTCTAAAAGGGGGAGAGATCAGCCCCAGCATTTT
CDR3: CASQSKRGRDQPQHF
V: TRBV19
D: -
size: -
J: TRBJ1-5

DNA: TGTGCCTGGAGTGTCGGTCAGGGTCTAAACATTCAGTACTTC
CDR3: CAWSVGQGLNIQYF
V: TRBV30
D: -
size: -
J: TRBJ2-4

DNA: TGTGCCAGCAGCTTGTACAGGGGGCCCCAAGAGACCCAGTACTTC
CDR3: CASSLYRGPQETQYF
V: TRBV5-5
D: TRBD1
size: -
J: TRBJ2-5

DNA: TGTGCCAGCTCACTTCTCACCAAAAGCCAAGAAGAAAAGGGAAGGCGGGAGTTCCCCCTCGAGCAGTACTTC
CDR3: CASSLLTKSQEEKGRREFPLEQYF
V: TRBV18
D: TRBD2
size: once
J: TRBJ2-7

DNA: TGTGCCAGCAGTGAAGCCCAGGGAATGAACACTGAAGCTTTCTTT
CDR3: CASSEAQGMNTEAFF
V: TRBV6-1
D: -
size: -
J: TRBJ1-1

DNA: TGTGCCAGCAGCTTTAGGCTAGCTGCCAATGAGCAGTTCTTC
CDR3: CASSFRLAANEQFF
V: TRBV7-9
D: -
size: -
J: TRBJ2-1

DNA: TGTGCCAGCACACGGGACAGCTCCTACAATGAGCAGTTCTTC
CDR3: CASTRDSSYNEQFF
V: TRBV11-3
D: TRBD1
size: -
J: TRBJ2-1

DNA: TGTGCCAGCAGCGTAGCGGGAGGGTACACCGGGGAGCTGTTTTTT
CDR3: CASSVAGGYTGELFF
V: TRBV9
D: TRBD2
size: -
J: TRBJ2-2

DNA: TGTGCCAGCAGCCAAAGGACTAGCGGGAGACGGTCTGAGCAGTTCTTC
CDR3: CASSQRTSGRRSEQFF
V: TRBV3-1/TRBV3-2
D: TRBD2
size: once
J: TRBJ2-1

DNA: TGTGCCAGCAGTCCTAGCGGGAACTCCTACGAGCAGTACTTC
CDR3: CASSPSGNSYEQYF
V: TRBV11-3
D: TRBD2
size: -
J: TRBJ2-7

DNA: TGTGCCAGCAGCTCAGGAATCTATAATTCACCCCTCCACTTT
CDR3: CASSSGIYNSPLHF
V: TRBV11-3
D: -
size: -
J: TRBJ1-6

DNA: TGCGCCAGCAGCCAAGGGACTAGCGGGCCTTACGAGCAGTACTTC
CDR3: CASSQGTSGPYEQYF
V: TRBV4-1
D: TRBD2
size: -
J: TRBJ2-7

DNA: TGTGCCAGCAGCTCCCAGACAGGGCAAGAGACCCAGTACTTC
CDR3: CASSSQTGQETQYF
V: TRBV11-2
D: TRBD1
size: -
J: TRBJ2-5

DNA: TGTGCCAGCAGCCGTGCTCAGGGGATCAATCAGCCCCAGCATTTT
CDR3: CASSRAQGINQPQHF
V: TRBV5-6
D: -
size: -
J: TRBJ1-5

DNA: TGCGCCAGCAGCTCTCGGGCGGGAGGTGACACCGGGGAGCTGTTTTTT
CDR3: CASSSRAGGDTGELFF
V: TRBV5-1
D: TRBD2
size: -
J: TRBJ2-2